This T cell receptor (beta chain) was profiled in a study of identical twins. Study-wide results and limits: Surplus twin overlap in beta out-of-frame sequences was less pronounced.

TCRdb called the 5' RACE reads again in MiXCR, with one record for every CDR3 protein. The sample contains over 600,000 distinct CDR3 sequences, around 21% of which appear only once. This clonotype has a handful of counts. Antigen unknown. Healthy Caucasian donors formed the entire cohort. These data were likewise used in another study, on T cells expressing NK-cell markers. That source adds: Among eight sequenced donors, seven carried HCMV seropositivity while one was seronegative. Once again these clonotypes came out on top in the CD3+CD56-NKG2C+ fraction of a few donors.

This receptor was taken from a woman aged 18-29 years in good health. The sequenced sample was PBMCs.

CDR3 bases: TGTGCCACCAGCAGGAGCCAGGGACAGGGGAAGGAAGAGACCCAGTACTTC. Translated: CATSRSQGQGKEETQYF. V usage is TRBV15 and J usage is TRBJ2-5, with 10 bases aligning to TRBD1. V trimming: 3 bases; J trimming: 3 bases; junction bases outside the gene matches: 10. This CDR3 contains 17 residues. Germline V gene lookup returns CDR1 LNHNV and CDR2 YYDKDF (reference sequence).